This T cell receptor beta chain was captured in a study of cytomegalovirus exposure and HLA in healthy donors. Study summary: For the approximately 420 genotyped donors, around 76% fell within the Caucasian-associated ancestry cluster.

PCR amplification relied on 60 Vbeta primers (plus 13 Jbeta primers). Assay: immunoSEQ multiplex PCR; the TCRdb copy retains only in-frame clones and omits some. The sample has around 110,000 clones; more than 70% are singletons. The study's findings and limits: TCR beta sequences reportedly predicted the HLA-A and HLA-B alleles of most subjects accurately.

This clone has a single count. Its specificity is unknown. The CDR3 length is 15 residues. Looked up from germline, CDR1 is LNHDA and CDR2 is SQIVND (reference sequence). With V trimmed by 4 bases and J by 11 bases, 16 bases remained unmatched. The sequence derives from a man aged 25-45 years in good health and CMV-seronegative. The sample taken for sequencing was PBMCs. The chain recombines TRBV19 with TRBJ2-5; 7 nucleotides line up with TRBD1. CDR3 sequence reads: CASSTPGQSFGEQYF. The CDR3 DNA reads TGTGCCAGTAGTACTCCGGGACAGAGCTTCGGAGAGCAGTACTTC.